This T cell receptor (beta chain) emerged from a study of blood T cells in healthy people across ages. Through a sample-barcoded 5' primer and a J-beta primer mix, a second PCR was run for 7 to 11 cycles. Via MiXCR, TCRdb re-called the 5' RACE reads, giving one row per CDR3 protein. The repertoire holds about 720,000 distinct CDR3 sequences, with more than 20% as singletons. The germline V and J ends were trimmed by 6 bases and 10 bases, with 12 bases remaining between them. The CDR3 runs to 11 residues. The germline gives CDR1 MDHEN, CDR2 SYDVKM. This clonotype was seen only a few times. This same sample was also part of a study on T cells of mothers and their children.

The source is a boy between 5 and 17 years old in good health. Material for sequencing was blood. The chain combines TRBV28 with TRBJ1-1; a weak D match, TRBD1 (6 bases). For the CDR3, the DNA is TGTGCCAGCAGCGCCTCCAGGGGAGCTTTCTTT. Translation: CASSASRGAFF.